This T cell receptor beta chain comes out of a study of T-cell reconstitution after alpha-beta-depleted transplantation in children. In this sample, this clonotype turned up many times. The authors prepared the TCRbeta library with unique molecular identifiers. TCRdb re-called the PCR reads through MiXCR, storing one row per CDR3 protein. The table has about 540,000 distinct CDR3 sequences, about 16% seen once. V lost 6 bases, J lost 6 bases, and 14 bases stayed unmatched. Germline V gives CDR1 WSHSY, CDR2 SAAADI. The CDR3 has 17 residues. This sequence originates from a human donor who donated a stem cell graft to a child with acute lymphoblastic leukemia. Sequenced here: PBMCs from the stem cell graft donor, sampled from the stem cell graft. This chain connects TRBV10-2 to TRBJ2-7; TRBD2 agrees at 13 bases. Written as DNA, the CDR3 is TGCGCCAGCAGGGGGACTAGCGGGAACGGAAGGGCTCTCGAGCAGTACTTC. Encoded protein: CASRGTSGNGRALEQYF.